This T cell receptor (beta chain) was captured by sequencing in a study of T cell responses to AZD1222 COVID-19 vaccine. Germline values: CDR1 MNHEY, CDR2 SVGAGI. The ends were cut back, 6 bases at V and 9 bases at J, with 14 bases in the middle. The CDR3 loop spans 13 amino acids. General observations from the study: Regions left unmutated in variants are reportedly the target of nearly half of spike-specific TCRs. A mostly white British donor set with more females was recruited, and clonal diversity was possibly underestimated. CD4 TCRs linked to vaccination spanned spike, dominating at 160-218 and 743-854.

As to this clone: Its matching antigen is unknown.

Doses given second, at about 4 or about 12 weeks, were pooled. Sequencing was performed with immunoSEQ multiplex PCR; in TCRdb, only in-frame clones are kept and a portion is missing. Here the sample spans 150,000 to 200,000 clones, around nine tenths being singletons. This TCR was recovered from an adult who received the AZD1222 COVID-19 vaccine. The sample here was peripheral blood, taken 28 days after the second AZD1222 dose. The V gene is TRBV6-5, the J gene TRBJ2-2, with D perhaps matching TRBD2 (6 bases). The CDR3 bases are TGTGCCAGCAGAAAACAAGGGACTCGGGAGCTGTTTTTT. It specifies CASRKQGTRELFF.